The 14 T cell receptor beta chains below were found in one sample sequenced in a study of glioma-infiltrating T cells after dendritic cell vaccination. The protocol was immunoSEQ multiplex PCR, while the TCRdb copy is restricted to in-frame clones and leaves out a portion. The sample holds 95,000 to 110,000 clones, 75% to 85% seen once. The source material was blood, sampled before dendritic cell vaccination. The receptors shown here come from a human donor with glioblastoma.

V and J are TRBV12-5 and TRBJ2-6; weak D call: TRBD1 (5 bases). CDR3 length equals 17 residues. Trimming shortened V by 5 bases and J by 0 bases, and 14 bases separated the two germline ends. Germline CDR1 reads LGHNT; CDR2 reads FRNRAP. This CDR3 reads CASGPTASLSGANVLTF. DNA of the CDR3: TGTGCTAGTGGTCCGACAGCGTCACTCTCTGGGGCCAACGTCCTGACTTTC.

This chain uses TRBV4-3 with TRBJ1-6, with unresolved D. CDR1 is LGHNA and CDR2 is YSLEER in the germline V gene. The CDR3 loop spans 21 amino acids. Trimming took 0 bases from V and 0 from J, leaving 21 bases between them. Written as DNA, the CDR3 is TGCGCCAGCAGCCAAGAATTCGCAGGCCGCATGGTAGGCTCCTATAATTCACCCCTCCACTTT. It encodes CASSQEFAGRMVGSYNSPLHF.

The rearrangement links TRBV19 to TRBJ2-5; 7 nucleotides match TRBD1. V dropped 5 bases and J dropped 5; count of bases not matched to a gene: 8. The CDR3 spans 14 residues. CDR1 LNHDA and CDR2 SQIVND come from the germline V gene (reference sequence). This chain's CDR3 is CASSRRGLGETQYF. The CDR3 DNA sequence: TGTGCCAGTAGTCGCAGGGGGTTGGGGGAGACCCAGTACTTC. Using reference TRBV19 and TRBJ2-5 for the parts outside the CDR3, the full variable domain is DGGITQSPKYLFRKEGQNVTLSCEQNLNHDAMYWYRQDPGQGLRLIYYSQIVNDFQKGDIAEGYSVSREKKESFPLTVTSAQKNPTAFYLCASSRRGLGETQYFGPGTRLLVL.

This chain uses TRBV6-5 with TRBJ2-7; maybe TRBD1 (6 bases). CDR1 is MNHEY and CDR2 is SVGAGI in the germline V gene. V was clipped by 5 bases and J by 9 bases, with 14 bases between them. This CDR3 has 12 amino acids. In nucleotides, the CDR3 is TGTGCCAGCAGTCCGGCAGGGGACCGGCAGTACTTC. Translated, it gives CASSPAGDRQYF.

This chain uses TRBV12-2 with TRBJ2-7; the D call of TRBD2 is as the table states it, not checked on the DNA. TRBV12-2 is given as a pseudogene. The CDR3 contains 13 residues. CDR3 nucleotide sequence: TGTGCAAGTCGCTTACCTAGCGGGGGGGTGCAGTACTTC. It is translated as CASRLPSGGVQYF.

In this sample, this clone turned up once. The V gene is TRBV19, the J gene TRBJ2-7, with D maybe TRBD1 (6 bases). Trimming took 6 bases from V and 6 from J, leaving 15 bases between them. The germline gives CDR1 LNHDA, CDR2 SQIVND (reference sequence). CDR3 length: 13 amino acids. The CDR3 loop reads CASRPGQIGEQYF. The CDR3 DNA reads as TGTGCCAGTAGGCCGGGACAAATCGGCGAGCAGTACTTC.

This clone appeared a single time. The chain is built from TRBV9 and TRBJ2-7; no firm D call. Germline V gene lookup returns CDR1 SGDLS and CDR2 YYNGEE. The CDR3 is 13 amino acids. Trimming took 0 bases from V and 3 from J, leaving 7 bases between them. CDR3 protein: CASSVGSSYEQYF. Here the CDR3 DNA reads TGTGCCAGCAGCGTAGGTTCCAGCTACGAGCAGTACTTC.

The rearrangement links TRBV5-1 to TRBJ1-1; a possible D gene is TRBD1 (6 bases). V lost 0 bases, J lost 1 base, and 13 bases lay in between. Germline V gives CDR1 SGHRS, CDR2 YFSETQ. The CDR3 covers 16 residues. The CDR3 spells CASSLAVGTSNTEAFF. CDR3 sequence (DNA): TGCGCCAGCAGCTTGGCCGTCGGGACATCGAACACTGAAGCTTTCTTT.

In this sample, this clone turned up a few times. This chain joins TRBV10-3 and TRBJ1-2; D ambiguous. With 4 bases removed from V and 4 bases from J, the gap between germline ends came to 13 bases. Germline CDR1 is ENHRY and CDR2 is SYGVKD. CDR3 size: 14 residues. The CDR3 sequence: CAISGRGVGYGYTF. The CDR3 DNA reads as TGTGCCATCAGTGGACGAGGAGTAGGCTATGGCTACACCTTC.

The rearrangement joins TRBV19 to TRBJ2-4; possible D gene TRBD2, 6 bases. Trimming shortened V by 5 bases and J by 0 bases, and 11 bases separated the two germline ends. The CDR3 spans 15 residues. CDR1 and CDR2 from the germline V gene are LNHDA and SQIVND (reference sequence). Here the CDR3 reads CASSVSSEAKNIQYF. CDR3 coding DNA: TGTGCCAGTAGTGTTTCTAGCGAAGCCAAAAACATTCAGTACTTC. The full variable domain, its missing parts supplied by reference TRBV19 and TRBJ2-4, is DGGITQSPKYLFRKEGQNVTLSCEQNLNHDAMYWYRQDPGQGLRLIYYSQIVNDFQKGDIAEGYSVSREKKESFPLTVTSAQKNPTAFYLCASSVSSEAKNIQYFGAGTRLSVL.

The rearrangement joins TRBV15 to TRBJ1-1; no reliable D call. The germline V gene has CDR1 LNHNV and CDR2 YYDKDF (reference sequence). V lost 0 bases and J lost 1, with 9 bases in between. The CDR3 contains 15 residues. In DNA, the CDR3 is TGTGCCACCAGCAGAGAGAGACTGGGGAACACTGAAGCTTTCTTT. It is translated as CATSRERLGNTEAFF.

This clone was found a few times. The chain joins TRBV19 to TRBJ1-2, with 12 bases aligning to TRBD1. This CDR3 is 15 amino acids long. Looked up from germline, CDR1 is LNHDA and CDR2 is SQIVND (reference sequence). V gave up 9 bases and J gave up 5 bases; unmatched junction bases: 10. CDR3 residues: CASRDRGRILYGYTF. The CDR3 DNA sequence: TGTGCCAGCAGGGACAGGGGGCGAATCTTGTATGGCTACACCTTC.

The chain links TRBV6-5 to TRBJ2-7; 8 bases are shared with TRBD2. CDR1 is MNHEY and CDR2 is SVGAGI in the germline V gene. This CDR3 region has 15 residues. The V and J ends lost 2 bases and 1 base, in that order; junction bases with no gene match: 4. CDR3 amino acids: CASSYGVAGSYEQYF. The CDR3 DNA sequence: TGTGCCAGCAGTTACGGGGTAGCGGGGTCCTACGAGCAGTACTTC.

This chain joins TRBV11-2 and TRBJ1-4, with TRBD1 matching over 11 bases. Germline-derived CDR1 and CDR2 are SGHAT and FQNNGV. Germline trimming cut 5 bases from V and 5 bases from J; bases unmatched to any gene: 4. The length of the CDR3 is 15 residues. This CDR3 is CASSPGTGGNEKLFF. DNA for the CDR3: TGTGCCAGCAGCCCTGGGACAGGGGGGAATGAAAAACTGTTTTTT.